This TCR beta chain was identified during a study of blood T cells in healthy people across ages. The study, taken as a whole, reports: Both naive CD4+ cell counts and diversity were greater in long-lived donors than in aged donors. As naive T cell percentage varied, TCR beta diversity correlated strongly with it.

This clonotype showed up many times. What it binds is not known. With a J-beta primer mix and a sample-barcoded 5' primer, a second PCR ran about 7 to 12 cycles. From the 5' RACE reads, TCRdb called clonotypes with MiXCR, one entry per CDR3 protein. The sample yields just over 1 million distinct CDR3 sequences, 45% seen once. Donor samples were obtained from healthy Caucasian individuals from Russia, aged about 6 to 100. No fewer than 5 micrograms of total RNA were isolated from every sample. Looked up from germline, CDR1 is SGHVS and CDR2 is FQNEAQ. V was pared by 1 base and J by 4 bases, with 13 bases between. The CDR3 totals 15 residues.

The chain has TRBV7-8 and TRBJ2-5; D perhaps matches TRBD1 (6 bases). The clonotype was recovered from a woman aged 55-70 years in good health. The sequenced sample was blood. CDR3 region: CASSLVLGARETQYF. The CDR3 nucleotides are TGTGCCAGCAGCTTAGTCCTGGGGGCGCGAGAGACCCAGTACTTC.